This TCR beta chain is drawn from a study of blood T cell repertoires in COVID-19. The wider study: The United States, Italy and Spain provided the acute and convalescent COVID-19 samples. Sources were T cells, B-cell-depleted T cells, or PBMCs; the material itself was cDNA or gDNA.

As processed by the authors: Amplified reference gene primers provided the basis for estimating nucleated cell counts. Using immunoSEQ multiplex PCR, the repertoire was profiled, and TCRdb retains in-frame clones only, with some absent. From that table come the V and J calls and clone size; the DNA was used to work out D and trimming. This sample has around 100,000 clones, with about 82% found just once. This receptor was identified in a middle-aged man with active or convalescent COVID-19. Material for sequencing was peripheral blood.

Written as DNA, the CDR3 is TGTGCCATCAGTGTGCCGGACAGGGGACCAAACGAGCAGTACTTC. Translating gives CAISVPDRGPNEQYF. This chain links TRBV10-3 with TRBJ2-7; 9 nucleotides match TRBD1. The CDR3 is 15 residues long. V shed 4 bases and J 5 bases; nucleotides not matched to a gene: 9. In germline, CDR1 is ENHRY, CDR2 SYGVKD.